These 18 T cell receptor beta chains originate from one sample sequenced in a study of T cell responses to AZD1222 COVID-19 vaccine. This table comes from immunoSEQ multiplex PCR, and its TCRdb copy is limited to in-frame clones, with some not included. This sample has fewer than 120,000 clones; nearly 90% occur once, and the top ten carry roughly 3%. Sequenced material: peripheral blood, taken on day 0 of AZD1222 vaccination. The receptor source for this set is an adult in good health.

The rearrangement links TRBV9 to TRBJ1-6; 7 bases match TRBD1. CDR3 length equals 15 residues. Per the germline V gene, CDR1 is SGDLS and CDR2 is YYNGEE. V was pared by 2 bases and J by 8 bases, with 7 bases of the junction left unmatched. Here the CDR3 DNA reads TGTGCCAGCAGCGTCGCCGGGACAGACTATTCACCCCTCCACTTT. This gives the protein CASSVAGTDYSPLHF.

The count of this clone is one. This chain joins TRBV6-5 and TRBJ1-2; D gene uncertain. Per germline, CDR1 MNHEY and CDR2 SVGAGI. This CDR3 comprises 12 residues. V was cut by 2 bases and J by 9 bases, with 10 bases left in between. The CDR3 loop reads CASSYGRGSYTF. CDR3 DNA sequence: TGTGCCAGCAGTTACGGGCGCGGGAGCTACACCTTC.

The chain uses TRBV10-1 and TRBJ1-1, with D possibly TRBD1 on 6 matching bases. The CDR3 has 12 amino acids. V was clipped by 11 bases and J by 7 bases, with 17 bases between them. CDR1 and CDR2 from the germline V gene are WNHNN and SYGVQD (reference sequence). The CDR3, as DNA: TGCGCCCTGGGGGGCACGGAAAGTGAAGCTTTCTTT. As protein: CALGGTESEAFF.

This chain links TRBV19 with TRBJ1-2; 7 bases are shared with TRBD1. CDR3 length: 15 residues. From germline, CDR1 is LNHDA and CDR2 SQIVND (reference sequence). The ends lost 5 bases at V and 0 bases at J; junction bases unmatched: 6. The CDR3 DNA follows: TGTGCCAGTAGTTTGGGACAGTTAGCTAACTATGGCTACACCTTC. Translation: CASSLGQLANYGYTF. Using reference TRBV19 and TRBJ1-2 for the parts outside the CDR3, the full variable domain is DGGITQSPKYLFRKEGQNVTLSCEQNLNHDAMYWYRQDPGQGLRLIYYSQIVNDFQKGDIAEGYSVSREKKESFPLTVTSAQKNPTAFYLCASSLGQLANYGYTFGSGTRLTVV.

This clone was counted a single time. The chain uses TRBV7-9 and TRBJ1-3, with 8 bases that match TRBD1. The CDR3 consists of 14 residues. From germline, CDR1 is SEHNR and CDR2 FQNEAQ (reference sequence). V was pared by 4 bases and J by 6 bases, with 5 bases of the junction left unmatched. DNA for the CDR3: TGTGCCAGCAGCTCGACAGGGGTGGCAAACACCATATATTTT. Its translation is CASSSTGVANTIYF. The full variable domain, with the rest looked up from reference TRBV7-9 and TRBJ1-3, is DTGVSQNPRHKITKRGQNVTFRCDPISEHNRLYWYRQTLGQGPEFLTYFQNEAQLEKSRLLSDRFSAERPKGSFSTLEIQRTEQGDSAMYLCASSSTGVANTIYFGEGSWLTVV.

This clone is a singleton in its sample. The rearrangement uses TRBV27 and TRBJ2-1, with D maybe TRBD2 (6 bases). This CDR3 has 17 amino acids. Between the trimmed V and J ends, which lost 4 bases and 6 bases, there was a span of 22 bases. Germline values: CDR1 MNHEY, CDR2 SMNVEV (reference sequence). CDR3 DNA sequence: TGTGCCAGCAGTTCCCTCCCACGGGGGAGATTCGGCAATGAGCAGTTCTTC. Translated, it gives CASSSLPRGRFGNEQFF.

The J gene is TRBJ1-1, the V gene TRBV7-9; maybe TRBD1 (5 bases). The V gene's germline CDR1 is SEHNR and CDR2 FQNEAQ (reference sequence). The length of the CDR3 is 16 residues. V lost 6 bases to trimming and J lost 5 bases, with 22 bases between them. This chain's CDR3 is CASSHSPGGGRTEAFF. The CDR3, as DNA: TGTGCCAGCAGTCACAGCCCCGGGGGTGGTAGGACTGAAGCTTTCTTT.

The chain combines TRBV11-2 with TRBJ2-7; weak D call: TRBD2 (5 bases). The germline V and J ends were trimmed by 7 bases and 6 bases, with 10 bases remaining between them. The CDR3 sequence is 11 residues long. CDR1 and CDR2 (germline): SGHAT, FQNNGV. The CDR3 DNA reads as TGTGCCAGCACCCGGGGTGTCGAGCAGTACTTC. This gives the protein CASTRGVEQYF.

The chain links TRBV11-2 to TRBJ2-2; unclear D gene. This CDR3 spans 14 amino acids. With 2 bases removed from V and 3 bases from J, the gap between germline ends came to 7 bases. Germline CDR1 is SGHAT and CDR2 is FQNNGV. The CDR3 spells CASSLLRDTGELFF. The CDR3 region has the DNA TGTGCCAGCAGCTTACTTAGAGACACCGGGGAGCTGTTTTTT. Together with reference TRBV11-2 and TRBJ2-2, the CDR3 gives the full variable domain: EAGVAQSPRYKIIEKRQSVAFWCNPISGHATLYWYQQILGQGPKLLIQFQNNGVVDDSQLPKDRFSAERLKGVDSTLKIQPAKLEDSAVYLCASSLLRDTGELFFGEGSRLTVL.

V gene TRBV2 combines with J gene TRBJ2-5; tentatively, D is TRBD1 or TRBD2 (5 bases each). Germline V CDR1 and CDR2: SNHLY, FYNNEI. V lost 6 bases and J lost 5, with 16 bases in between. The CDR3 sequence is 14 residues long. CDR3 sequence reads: CASRGTGIGETQYF. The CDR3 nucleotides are TGTGCCAGCAGGGGGACCGGGATCGGGGAGACCCAGTACTTC.

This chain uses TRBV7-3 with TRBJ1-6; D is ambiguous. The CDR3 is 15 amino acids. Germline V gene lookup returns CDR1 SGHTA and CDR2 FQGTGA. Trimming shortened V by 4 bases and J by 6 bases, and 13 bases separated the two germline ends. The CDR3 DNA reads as TGTGCCAGCAGCTCCTCAGGCTCGGGTAATTCACCCCTCCACTTT. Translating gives CASSSSGSGNSPLHF.

CDR3 in amino acids: CASSPGLAGAGEQYF. The CDR3 nucleotides read TGTGCCAGCTCTCCGGGACTAGCGGGAGCGGGCGAGCAGTACTTC. V is TRBV18 and J is TRBJ2-7, with TRBD2 matching 14 bases. Germline assignment: CDR1 KGHSH and CDR2 LQKENI. CDR3 size: 15 residues. V lost 6 bases to trimming and J lost 6 bases; unmatched junction nucleotides: 7.

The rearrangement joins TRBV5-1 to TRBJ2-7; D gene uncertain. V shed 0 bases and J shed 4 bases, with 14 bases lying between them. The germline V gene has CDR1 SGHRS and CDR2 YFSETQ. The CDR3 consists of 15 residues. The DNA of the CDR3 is TGCGCCAGCAGCTTGGCCTTGGGCGTGGGATACGAGCAGTACTTC. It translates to CASSLALGVGYEQYF.

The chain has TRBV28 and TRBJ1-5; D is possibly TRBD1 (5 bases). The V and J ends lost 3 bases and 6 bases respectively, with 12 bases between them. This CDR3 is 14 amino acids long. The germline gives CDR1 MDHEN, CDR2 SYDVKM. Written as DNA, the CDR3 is TGTGCCAGCAGTTTCAGGGCGGGGGGTCAGCCCCAGCATTTT. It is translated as CASSFRAGGQPQHF.

CDR3 bases: TGTGCCAGCAGTGGCCATCAGGGAAAAAACTCTGGAAACACCATATATTTT. This encodes CASSGHQGKNSGNTIYF. The rearrangement joins TRBV25-1 to TRBJ1-3, with D perhaps matching TRBD1 (5 bases). The V end lost 4 bases, the J end lost 0 bases, and 16 bases lay between the germline ends. Per the germline V gene, CDR1 is MGHDK and CDR2 is SYGVNS. The CDR3 sequence is 17 residues long.

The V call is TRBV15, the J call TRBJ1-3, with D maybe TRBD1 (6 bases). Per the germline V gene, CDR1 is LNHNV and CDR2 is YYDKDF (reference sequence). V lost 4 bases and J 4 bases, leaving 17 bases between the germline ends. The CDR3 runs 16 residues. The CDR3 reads CATSKKTGFSGNTIYF. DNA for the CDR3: TGTGCCACCAGCAAGAAAACAGGGTTCTCGGGAAACACCATATATTTT.

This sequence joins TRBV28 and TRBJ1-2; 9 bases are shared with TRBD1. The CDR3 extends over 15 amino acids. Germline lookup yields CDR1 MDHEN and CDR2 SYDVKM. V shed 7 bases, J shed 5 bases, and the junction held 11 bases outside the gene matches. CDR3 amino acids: CASTRGQGKRYGYTF. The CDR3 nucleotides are TGTGCCAGCACCCGAGGACAGGGGAAGAGGTATGGCTACACCTTC.

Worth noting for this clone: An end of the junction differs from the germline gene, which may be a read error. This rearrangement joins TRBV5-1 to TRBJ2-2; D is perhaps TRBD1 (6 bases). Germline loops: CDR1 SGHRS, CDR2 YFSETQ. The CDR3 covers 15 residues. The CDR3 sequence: CASTLGAEGTGELFF. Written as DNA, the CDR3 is TGCGCCAGCACCTTGGGGGCCGAAGGCACCGGGGAGCTGTTTTTT.